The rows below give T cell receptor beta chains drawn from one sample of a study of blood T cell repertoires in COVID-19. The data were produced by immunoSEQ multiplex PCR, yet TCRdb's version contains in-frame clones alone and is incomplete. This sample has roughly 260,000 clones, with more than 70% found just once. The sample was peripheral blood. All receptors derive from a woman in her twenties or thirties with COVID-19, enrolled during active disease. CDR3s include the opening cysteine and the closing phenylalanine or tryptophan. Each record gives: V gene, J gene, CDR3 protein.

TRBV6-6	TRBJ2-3	CASSYLQGNTDTQYF
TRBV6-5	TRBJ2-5	CASSRDYQETQYF
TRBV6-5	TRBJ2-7	CALGPNLFYEQYF
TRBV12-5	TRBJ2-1	CASGSRSYNEQFF
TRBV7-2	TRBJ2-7	CASSFMSGRFQGEQYF
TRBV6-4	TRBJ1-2	CASSGRCYNYGYTF
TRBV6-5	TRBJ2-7	CASSLYRGPGYEQYF
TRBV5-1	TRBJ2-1	CASGGTSAYNEQFF
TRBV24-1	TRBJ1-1	CATSAGQGGTEAFF
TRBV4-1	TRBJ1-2	CASSQGGDRRPYGYTF
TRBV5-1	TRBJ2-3	CASSLGTGTSDSDTQYF
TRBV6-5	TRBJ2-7	CASSYSDGYYEQYF
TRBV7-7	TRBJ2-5	CASSERLAGRGSETQYF
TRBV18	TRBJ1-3	CASSPDRENTIYF
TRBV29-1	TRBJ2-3	CSVLTGRTDTQYF
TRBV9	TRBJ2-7	CASSLGGSSYEQYF
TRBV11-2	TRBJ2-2	CASSLRVRAGGNTGELFF
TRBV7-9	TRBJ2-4	CASSSKTSGRNIQYF
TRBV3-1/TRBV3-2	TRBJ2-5	CASSQGGAQYF
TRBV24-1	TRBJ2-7	CATSDSGTRSSYEQYF
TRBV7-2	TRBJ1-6	CASSIRQSSYNSPLHF
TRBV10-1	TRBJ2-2	CASSDPGQVGAWGTGELFF
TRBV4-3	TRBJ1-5	CASSQEVPGDNNQPQHF
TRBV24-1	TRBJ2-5	CATSDWGQGALETQYF
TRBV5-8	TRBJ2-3	CASSLVERLTDTQYF
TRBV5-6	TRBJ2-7	CASSPDGTGNFNEQYF
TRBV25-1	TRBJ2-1	CASSPTLGGSNEQFF
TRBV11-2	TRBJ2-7	CASSPRGDYEQYF
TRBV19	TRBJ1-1	CASSNPGYTEAFF
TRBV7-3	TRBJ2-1	CASSQGLQGIYNEQFF
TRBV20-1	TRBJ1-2	CSASGGVGYTF
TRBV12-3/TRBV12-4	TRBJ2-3	CASSLPGTDTQYF
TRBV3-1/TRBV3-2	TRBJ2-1	CASSQDRAYNEQFF
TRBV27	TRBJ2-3	CASSGRARADTQYF
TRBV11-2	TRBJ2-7	CASSLGQGLAGGNEQYF
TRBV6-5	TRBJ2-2	CASAIAGGGGELFF
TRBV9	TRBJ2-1	CASSVSRDNTYNEQFF